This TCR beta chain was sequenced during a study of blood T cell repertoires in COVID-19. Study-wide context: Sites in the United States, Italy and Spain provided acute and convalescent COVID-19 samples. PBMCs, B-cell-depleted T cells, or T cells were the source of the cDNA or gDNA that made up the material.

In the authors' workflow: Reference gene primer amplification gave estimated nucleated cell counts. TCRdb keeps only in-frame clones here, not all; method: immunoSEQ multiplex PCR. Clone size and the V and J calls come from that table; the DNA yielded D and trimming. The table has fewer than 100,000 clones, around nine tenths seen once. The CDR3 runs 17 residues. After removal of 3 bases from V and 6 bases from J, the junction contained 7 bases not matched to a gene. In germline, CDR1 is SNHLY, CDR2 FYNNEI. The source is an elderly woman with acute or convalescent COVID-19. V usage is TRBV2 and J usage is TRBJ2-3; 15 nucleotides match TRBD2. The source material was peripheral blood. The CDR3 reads CASSDFRTSGRADTQYF. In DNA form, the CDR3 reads TGTGCCAGCAGTGATTTCCGGACTAGCGGGAGGGCGGATACGCAGTATTTT.